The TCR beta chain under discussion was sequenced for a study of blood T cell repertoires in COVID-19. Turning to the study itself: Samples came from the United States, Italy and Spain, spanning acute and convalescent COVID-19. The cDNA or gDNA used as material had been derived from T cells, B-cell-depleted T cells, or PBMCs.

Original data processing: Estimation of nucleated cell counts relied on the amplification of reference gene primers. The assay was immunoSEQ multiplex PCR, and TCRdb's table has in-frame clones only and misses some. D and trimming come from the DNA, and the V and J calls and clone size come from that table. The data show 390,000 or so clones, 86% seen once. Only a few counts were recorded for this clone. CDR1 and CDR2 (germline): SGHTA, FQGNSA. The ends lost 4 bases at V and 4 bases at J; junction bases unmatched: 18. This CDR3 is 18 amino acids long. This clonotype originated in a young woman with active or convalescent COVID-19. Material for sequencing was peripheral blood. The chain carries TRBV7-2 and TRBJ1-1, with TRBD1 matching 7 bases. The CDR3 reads CASSSDSVMTGSGTEAFF. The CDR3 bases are TGTGCCAGCAGCTCCGATAGTGTAATGACAGGGAGCGGCACTGAAGCTTTCTTT.